This TCR beta chain originates from a study of blood T cells in healthy people across ages. Together with a sample-barcoded 5' primer, a J-beta primer mix was included in a second PCR lasting about 7 to 12 cycles. Through a template-switch adaptor with 12 random nucleotides, each cDNA molecule received a tag. TCRdb re-called the 5' RACE reads through MiXCR, storing one row per CDR3 protein. The sample comprises about 1.5 million distinct CDR3 sequences, approximately 42% of which are singletons, and 4% rests with the top ten. Trimming cost V 6 bases and J 3 bases, with 15 bases left between them. The CDR3 runs 14 residues. Per the germline V gene, CDR1 is SQVTM and CDR2 is ANQGSEA. The study recruited healthy Caucasian donors from Russia who were aged about 6 to 95. Approximately 10 milliliters of peripheral blood were drawn from each donor into EDTA-treated tubes.

The chain recombines TRBV29-1 with TRBJ1-5; tentatively, D is TRBD1 (6 bases). The receptor comes from a woman between 18 and 29 years old in good health. Sequencing input: blood. CDR3 region: CSVQPGHLNQPQHF. The CDR3 bases are TGCAGCGTACAACCGGGACACCTCAATCAGCCCCAGCATTTT.